The 27 T cell receptor beta chains below all came from one sample that was sequenced in a study of blood T cell repertoires in COVID-19. TCRdb keeps only in-frame clones here, not all; method: immunoSEQ multiplex PCR. The sample includes 350,000 to 550,000 clones, about 89% of them seen just once. What was sequenced was peripheral blood. These receptors came from a woman younger than 45 with acute or convalescent COVID-19.

The CDR3 loop is CASSPVKYEQYF. In nucleotides, the CDR3 is TGTGCCAGCAGCCCCGTAAAATACGAGCAGTACTTC. The chain carries TRBV7-9 and TRBJ2-7; D is unclear. CDR1 and CDR2 (germline): SEHNR, FQNEAQ (reference sequence). The CDR3 runs 12 residues. V lost 5 bases to trimming and J lost 4 bases, with 9 bases between them.

The V gene is TRBV5-1, the J gene TRBJ2-3; 10 nucleotides align to TRBD2. This CDR3 region has 16 residues. V dropped 7 bases and J dropped 7; count of bases not matched to a gene: 15. Germline loops: CDR1 SGHRS, CDR2 YFSETQ. CDR3 region: CASHPGGTSEGNTQYF. The CDR3 DNA sequence: TGCGCCAGCCACCCCGGGGGGACTAGCGAAGGAAATACGCAGTATTTT.

The chain recombines TRBV20-1 with TRBJ2-7, with D perhaps matching TRBD1 (5 bases). Trimming left V 3 bases short and J 0 bases short, with 9 bases between. CDR1 and CDR2 (germline): DFQATT, SNEGSKA (reference sequence). The CDR3 contains 13 residues. CDR3 in amino acids: CSASGRASYEQYF. The DNA of the CDR3 is TGCAGTGCTAGTGGCAGGGCCTCCTACGAGCAGTACTTC.

The V call is TRBV6-6, the J call TRBJ1-2; 11 nucleotides match TRBD1. The CDR3 consists of 15 residues. V dropped 2 bases and J dropped 2; count of bases not matched to a gene: 1. Germline lookup yields CDR1 MNHNY and CDR2 SVGAGI (reference sequence). The DNA of the CDR3 is TGTGCCAGCAGTTACCGGACAGGGGGCAACTATGGCTACACCTTC. Its translation is CASSYRTGGNYGYTF.

The J gene is TRBJ2-5, the V gene TRBV5-1, with D maybe TRBD2 (6 bases). Germline values: CDR1 SGHRS, CDR2 YFSETQ. There are 15 residues in the CDR3. V was shortened by 1 base and J by 2 bases, with 12 bases between the two germline ends. The CDR3: CASSLTSRTQETQYF. The CDR3 nucleotides read TGCGCCAGCAGCTTGACTAGCAGAACGCAAGAGACCCAGTACTTC.

The chain recombines TRBV5-1 with TRBJ1-2, with TRBD1 identical over 7 bases. This CDR3 has 13 residues. CDR1 and CDR2 from the germline V gene are SGHRS and YFSETQ. The junction had 3 bases not matched to a gene; V was cut back by 4 bases and J by 3 bases. CDR3 DNA: TGCGCCAGCAGCCGAGGGACAGACTATGGCTACACCTTC. It specifies CASSRGTDYGYTF.

This clone was counted a few times. The chain uses TRBV3-1 (or the pseudogene TRBV3-2) and TRBJ2-3; D possibly corresponds to TRBD2 (5 bases). CDR3 size: 11 residues. V lost 4 bases to trimming and J lost 7 bases, with 6 bases between them. Germline assignment: CDR1 LGHDT and CDR2 YNNKEL (reference sequence). The CDR3 DNA reads TGTGCCAGCAGCCCGGGGTATACGCAGTATTTT. This gives the protein CASSPGYTQYF.

This clone was detected a few times. V and J are TRBV29-1 and TRBJ2-7; 8 bases align to TRBD1. V was clipped by 5 bases and J by 0 bases; unmatched bases: 6. Germline V CDR1 and CDR2: SQVTM, ANQGSEA. The CDR3 covers 14 residues. The CDR3 nucleotides are TGCAGCGTTCTAGGACAGGGAAGCTCCTACGAGCAGTACTTC. The encoded protein is CSVLGQGSSYEQYF.

This chain links TRBV6-2 or TRBV6-3 with TRBJ2-5, with TRBD2 matching over 11 bases. The J segment lost 5 bases and the V segment lost 4 bases, leaving 15 bases of the junction unmatched. The length of the CDR3 is 18 residues. Germline CDR1 is MNHEY and CDR2 is SVGEGT. Here the CDR3 reads CASSLQLAGAPQGETQYF. CDR3 bases: TGTGCCAGCAGTTTGCAACTAGCGGGGGCGCCCCAAGGGGAGACCCAGTACTTC.

About this clone: Other DNA sequences in this sample translate to the same CDR3. The rearrangement uses TRBV19 and TRBJ2-2; no firm D call. Germline V gene lookup returns CDR1 LNHDA and CDR2 SQIVND (reference sequence). Trimming cost V 1 base and J 3 bases, with 6 bases left between them. The CDR3 loop spans 14 amino acids. The CDR3 spells CASSIGRDTGELFF. The CDR3 DNA reads TGTGCCAGTAGTATAGGTCGGGACACCGGGGAGCTGTTTTTT.

This clone appeared a few times. V is TRBV28 and J is TRBJ1-5, with 10 bases identical to TRBD1. Germline V gene sequence: CDR1 MDHEN, CDR2 SYDVKM. Trimming cost V 4 bases and J 11 bases; bases outside gene matches: 2. The CDR3 runs to 12 residues. The chain's CDR3 is CASSSDRGTQHF. The CDR3 DNA is TGTGCCAGCAGTTCGGACAGGGGGACCCAGCATTTT. Drawing the rest from reference TRBV28 and TRBJ1-5, the complete variable domain is DVKVTQSSRYLVKRTGEKVFLECVQDMDHENMFWYRQDPGLGLRLIYFSYDVKMKEKGDIPEGYSVSREKKERFSLILESASTNQTSMYLCASSSDRGTQHFGDGTRLSIL.

This clone has only one observation. The gene calls are TRBV4-1 and TRBJ2-7; tentatively, D is TRBD2 (5 bases). The CDR3 loop spans 11 amino acids. Trimming stripped 1 base from V and 12 bases from J, with 10 bases between. CDR1 MGHRA and CDR2 YSYEKL come from the germline V gene. The chain's CDR3 is CASSQAGKLYF. The CDR3 coding sequence is TGCGCCAGCAGCCAAGCGGGGAAACTGTACTTC.

The rearrangement links TRBV15 to TRBJ2-3, with 14 positions matching TRBD2. Germline V gene lookup returns CDR1 LNHNV and CDR2 YYDKDF (reference sequence). V lost 3 bases and J lost 2; bases outside the gene matches: 10. CDR3 length equals 19 residues. The CDR3, as DNA: TGTGCCACCAGCAGGACAATCGGACTAGCGGGGGGTTACACAGATACGCAGTATTTT. Amino acids: CATSRTIGLAGGYTDTQYF.

About this clone itself: Different DNA sequences within this sample yield the same CDR3. V is TRBV9 and J is TRBJ2-5; tentative D call: TRBD1 (5 bases). The CDR3 contains 14 residues. From germline, CDR1 is SGDLS and CDR2 YYNGEE. The ends were cut back, 0 bases at V and 5 bases at J, with 11 bases in the middle. CDR3 in amino acids: CASSVGGGLETQYF. Here the CDR3 DNA reads TGTGCCAGCAGCGTAGGGGGCGGCTTGGAGACCCAGTACTTC.

This chain links TRBV7-3 with TRBJ2-1, with TRBD2 identical over 8 bases. The germline CDR1 and CDR2 sequences are SGHTA and FQGTGA. The CDR3 consists of 13 residues. V lost 4 bases and J lost 7; bases outside the gene matches: 3. The CDR3 reads CASSSVAGNEQFF. CDR3 in DNA: TGTGCCAGCAGCTCGGTAGCGGGGAATGAGCAGTTCTTC.

This chain joins TRBV7-9 and TRBJ1-1; D not resolved. The V gene lost 6 bases and the J gene lost 1 base, with 9 bases spanning the gap. The CDR3 is 13 amino acids. Per germline, CDR1 SEHNR and CDR2 FQNEAQ (reference sequence). CDR3 in amino acids: CASSMAGNTEAFF. The CDR3 bases are TGTGCCAGCAGTATGGCAGGGAACACTGAAGCTTTCTTT.

V usage is TRBV6-6 and J usage is TRBJ2-3, with D possibly being TRBD1 (5 bases). The CDR3 runs to 16 residues. V was pared by 5 bases and J by 2 bases, with 17 bases between. Germline V gene data show CDR1 as MNHNY and CDR2 as SVGAGI (reference sequence). CDR3 loop: CASSRGAATLTDTQYF. DNA of the CDR3: TGTGCCAGCAGTAGGGGCGCAGCCACCCTCACAGATACGCAGTATTTT.

This rearrangement joins TRBV6-5 to TRBJ1-2; D is uncertain. V was trimmed by 6 bases and J by 2 bases, leaving 13 bases between them. CDR3 size: 14 residues. Germline V lookup: CDR1 MNHEY, CDR2 SVGAGI. The CDR3 DNA follows: TGTGCCAGCAGGCCCCCGGGTCGAAACTATGGCTACACCTTC. Translating gives CASRPPGRNYGYTF.

The V gene is TRBV28, the J gene TRBJ1-2; D not resolved. Per germline, CDR1 MDHEN and CDR2 SYDVKM. The V and J ends lost 6 bases and 4 bases respectively, with 6 bases between them. This CDR3 is built from 11 residues. CDR3 DNA: TGTGCCAGCAGCCCGTCCTATGGCTACACCTTC. It encodes CASSPSYGYTF.

The genes are TRBV2 and TRBJ1-4; D remains ambiguous. This CDR3 has 14 residues. The germline V gene has CDR1 SNHLY and CDR2 FYNNEI. V was trimmed by 3 bases and J by 4 bases, leaving 9 bases between them. CDR3 nucleotide sequence: TGTGCCAGCAGTGAGAGGTCCCTTAATGAAAAACTGTTTTTT. This gives the protein CASSERSLNEKLFF.

As for this clone: A read error is possible here, since a much larger clone lies one base away. Other DNA sequences from this sample encode an identical CDR3 as well. The chain combines TRBV6-4 with TRBJ2-3; 10 bases are shared with TRBD2. The CDR3 is 15 residues long. V lost 0 bases to trimming and J lost 4 bases; unmatched junction nucleotides: 1. Germline assignment: CDR1 MRHNA and CDR2 SNTAGT. The CDR3 sequence is CASSDSSGGADTQYF. CDR3 DNA: TGTGCCAGCAGTGACTCGAGCGGGGGGGCAGATACGCAGTATTTT.

This sequence joins TRBV2 and TRBJ1-1, with D perhaps TRBD1 (6 bases). The CDR3 has 15 residues. Trimming took 1 base from V and 11 from J, leaving 20 bases between them. Germline assignment: CDR1 SNHLY and CDR2 FYNNEI. The CDR3 is CASSEVRGGAPGAFF. The CDR3, as DNA: TGTGCCAGCAGTGAAGTAAGGGGGGGTGCCCCTGGGGCTTTCTTT.

The V and J genes are TRBV28 and TRBJ2-7; D might be TRBD2 (5 bases). Germline V gene sequence: CDR1 MDHEN, CDR2 SYDVKM. V lost 6 bases, J lost 3 bases, and 18 bases lay in between. The CDR3 runs 15 residues. CDR3 amino acids: CASSAGGETFYEQYF. DNA of the CDR3: TGTGCCAGCAGCGCCGGAGGAGAAACCTTCTACGAGCAGTACTTC.

The V gene is TRBV14, the J gene TRBJ1-2; D call uncertain. The germline V and J ends were trimmed by 0 bases and 5 bases, with 19 bases remaining between them. In germline, CDR1 is SGHDN, CDR2 FVKESK. The CDR3 sequence is 17 residues long. The CDR3 region is CASSQDPSTQLLYGYTF. The CDR3 bases are TGTGCCAGCAGCCAAGATCCCTCTACCCAACTACTATATGGCTACACCTTC.

In this sample, this clone turned up a few times. CDR3 loop: CSVARTGPRTEAFF. The DNA for the CDR3 is TGCAGCGTTGCCCGGACAGGCCCGAGGACTGAAGCTTTCTTT. The rearrangement joins TRBV29-1 to TRBJ1-1; 7 positions agree with TRBD1. The CDR3 is 14 residues long. From germline, CDR1 is SQVTM and CDR2 ANQGSEA. V shed 4 bases, J shed 5 bases, and the junction held 10 bases outside the gene matches. Full variable domain (missing parts from reference TRBV29-1 and TRBJ1-1): SAVISQKPSRDICQRGTSLTIQCQVDSQVTMMFWYRQQPGQSLTLIATANQGSEATYESGFVIDKFPISRPNLTFSTLTVSNMSPEDSSIYLCSVARTGPRTEAFFGQGTRLTVV.

The V call is TRBV4-2, the J call TRBJ2-5, with D maybe TRBD2 (5 bases). Trimming cost V 3 bases and J 2 bases, with 10 bases left between them. The CDR3 has 14 residues. CDR1 is LGHNA and CDR2 is YNFKEQ in the germline V gene. The CDR3 reads CASSHEGWQETQYF. In DNA, the CDR3 is TGTGCCAGCAGCCATGAGGGTTGGCAAGAGACCCAGTACTTC.

The table lists this clone with a few counts. The chain has TRBV18 and TRBJ1-2, with TRBD1 matching 7 bases. CDR1 KGHSH and CDR2 LQKENI come from the germline V gene. Trimming removed 5 bases from V and 3 bases from J; junction bases left unmatched: 6. The CDR3 totals 14 residues. The CDR3 loop reads CASSADREDYGYTF. CDR3 nucleotides: TGTGCCAGCTCAGCTGACAGGGAGGACTATGGCTACACCTTC.